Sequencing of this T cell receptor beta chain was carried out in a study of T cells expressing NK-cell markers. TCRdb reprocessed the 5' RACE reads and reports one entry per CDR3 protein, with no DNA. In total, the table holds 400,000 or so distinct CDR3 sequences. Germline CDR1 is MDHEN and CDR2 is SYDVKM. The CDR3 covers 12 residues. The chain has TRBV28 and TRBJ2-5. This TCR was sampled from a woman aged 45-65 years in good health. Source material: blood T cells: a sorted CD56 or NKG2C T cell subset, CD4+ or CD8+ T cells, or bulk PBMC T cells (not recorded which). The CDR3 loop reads CATSVVGETQYF.